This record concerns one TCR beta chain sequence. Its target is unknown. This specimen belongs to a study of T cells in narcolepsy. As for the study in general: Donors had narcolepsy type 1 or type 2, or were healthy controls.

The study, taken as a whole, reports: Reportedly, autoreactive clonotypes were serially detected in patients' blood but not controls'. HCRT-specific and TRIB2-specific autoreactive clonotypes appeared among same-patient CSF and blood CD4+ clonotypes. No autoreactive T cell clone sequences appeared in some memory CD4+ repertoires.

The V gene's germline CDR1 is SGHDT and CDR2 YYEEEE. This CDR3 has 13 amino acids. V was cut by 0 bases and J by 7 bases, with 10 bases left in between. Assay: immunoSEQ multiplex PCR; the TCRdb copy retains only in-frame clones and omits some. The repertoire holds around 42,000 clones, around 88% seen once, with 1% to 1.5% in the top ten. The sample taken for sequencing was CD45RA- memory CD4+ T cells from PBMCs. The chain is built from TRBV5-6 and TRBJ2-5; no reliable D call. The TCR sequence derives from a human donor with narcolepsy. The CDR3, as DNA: TGTGCCAGCAGCTTGGGGCTACCGGGGACCCAGTACTTC. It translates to CASSLGLPGTQYF. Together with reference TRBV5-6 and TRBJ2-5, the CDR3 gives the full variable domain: DAGVTQSPTHLIKTRGQQVTLRCSPKSGHDTVSWYQQALGQGPQFIFQYYEEEERQRGNFPDRFSGHQFPNYSSELNVNALLLGDSALYLCASSLGLPGTQYFGPGTRLLVL.